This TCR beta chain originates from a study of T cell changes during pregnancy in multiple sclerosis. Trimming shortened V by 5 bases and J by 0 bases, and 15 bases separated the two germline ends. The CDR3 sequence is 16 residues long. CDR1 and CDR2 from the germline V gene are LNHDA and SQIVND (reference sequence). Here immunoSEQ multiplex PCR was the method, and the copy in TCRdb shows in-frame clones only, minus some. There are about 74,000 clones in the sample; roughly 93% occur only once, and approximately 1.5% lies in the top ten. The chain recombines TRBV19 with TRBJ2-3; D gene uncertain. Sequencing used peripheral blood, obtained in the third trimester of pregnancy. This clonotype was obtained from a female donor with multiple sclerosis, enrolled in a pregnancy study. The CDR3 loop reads CASSSKAFTSTDTQYF. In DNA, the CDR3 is TGTGCCAGTAGTTCGAAAGCGTTTACTAGCACAGATACGCAGTATTTT.